This T cell receptor (beta chain) was found in a study of blood T cell repertoires in COVID-19 (dated by TCRdb to about 2020). The study in broad terms: Samples from collaborators originated in the United States, Italy and Spain and spanned both the acute and convalescent phases of COVID-19. The prospective study material was composed of cDNA or gDNA derived from T cells, B-cell-depleted T cells, or PBMCs. The dataset comprised deeply sampled blood TCRbeta repertoires from subjects exposed to, actively infected with, or recovered from COVID-19. The repertoires were made available in a free public database intended to serve as a resource for research on the immune response to SARS-CoV-2. Samples were obtained from the ongoing ImmuneRACE study (first 160 participants) and from over 1,000 subjects provided by 6 global collaborators. A de-identified subject ID, COVID-19 status, age in years and sex were almost always included in the sample metadata. Where available, HLA class I and class II types were taken from metadata supplied by the sample provider and were not determined by assay-based typing.

A remark on this clone: There is no known antigen for this receptor. No base-level quality is on record; no much larger clone is a single base apart.

One collaborating source in Seattle enrolled patients while the patients were actively infected and followed the patients over time throughout the course of disease. Whole blood was collected in K2EDTA tubes by collaborating institutions according to the institutions' own protocols. For TCRbeta analysis, collaborators shipped samples in one of three forms: frozen whole blood, isolated PBMCs, or DNA extracted from either of those sample types. The immunoSEQ Assay, a bias-controlled multiplex PCR, was used to amplify TCRbeta CDR3 regions from genomic DNA. As for the original processing: Within the assay, amplification of reference gene primers was used to estimate how many nucleated cells each sample contained. To quantify the absolute abundance of each unique TCRbeta CDR3 rearrangement, sequence reads were collapsed and filtered. Productive Simpson clonality was computed per sample as the square root of Simpson's diversity index over productive rearrangements. TCRdb limited this immuneACCESS table to in-frame rearrangements with V and J called. A share of clones is missing; checked studies link under half to unresolved V genes, and the rest is unexplained. Clonal size and the V and J genes are those of that table, whereas D and trimming came from the DNA. The sample table contains 440,000 or so clones; only one count was recorded for about 89% of them. Around 1.5% of the sample belongs to the ten largest clones.

The paper's findings and limits, for the study overall: The quantity of clinical and demographic metadata differed by source and by participant and was supplied without curation.

The sample taken for sequencing was peripheral blood. This sequence was found in a woman in her forties with COVID-19, enrolled during active disease.

At the DNA level, the sequence is TGTGCCAGCAGCCCGGGGGGCAGGAGCTCCTATAATTCACCCCTCCACTTT. This is translated as CASSPGGRSSYNSPLHF. Recombination connected TRBV11-2 to TRBJ1-6; TRBD1 is possibly the D segment (6 matching bases). Its CDR3 holds 17 amino acids, cysteine through phenylalanine. The retained sequence is limited to the CDR3, 51 bases, with the frame set at the first base. Looking up the germline V gene yields CDR1 SGHAT and CDR2 FQNNGV. V and J lose 5 bases and 0 bases, and a span of 14 bases separates them. Reference TRBV11-2 and TRBJ1-6 proteins supply the regions before and after the CDR3; the full variable domain is: EAGVAQSPRYKIIEKRQSVAFWCNPISGHATLYWYQQILGQGPKLLIQFQNNGVVDDSQLPKDRFSAERLKGVDSTLKIQPAKLEDSAVYLCASSPGGRSSYNSPLHFGNGTRLTVT.